This TCR beta chain was sequenced for a study of shared clonotypes between healthy human individuals (dated by TCRdb to 2020 to 2021). Looking at the study overall: The cohort included three men and a couple of women between 18 and 49 years of age. For each donor, three plates each were used for CD4 naive and CD4 memory, two plates were used for CD8 naive, and one plate was used for CD8 memory. Blood TCR repertoires of five healthy adults were deeply sequenced to estimate repertoire size and the extent of clonotype sharing between individuals. Different laboratories and diverse techniques were used to prepare libraries and sequence TCR repertoires, to increase sequencing depth and limit assay-specific biases. Each donor's leukapheresis produced roughly between roughly 0.85 and 9.5 billion PBMCs.

V is cut by 0 bases and J by 0 bases, and the space between the germline ends is 14 bases. The germline V gene gives CDR1 as MGHRA and CDR2 as YSYEKL. From the cysteine through the phenylalanine, the CDR3 covers 18 amino acids. Only the CDR3 part of the read is kept: 54 bases, read in frame from the first base. TCR CDR3 regions were amplified from genomic DNA by multiplex PCR using the deep immunoSEQ assay. Extracted genomic DNA from each cell subset was distributed evenly across all wells of several immunoSEQ 96-well plates, and each plate was treated as a replicate. For sorted subsets, each replicate PCR was loaded with about 0.2 ug genomic DNA, equivalent to 30,000 or so T cell genomes. Purified libraries were quantified with a Qubit 3.0 fluorometer, sized on a Bioanalyzer 2100, and re-quantified with the KAPA Library Quantification kit. Every immunoSEQ 96-well plate was sequenced on a dedicated single-read 150-cycle Illumina NextSeq 550 flow cell. As for the original processing: The immunoSEQ output contained only junctional sequences without quality scores, so filtering could not match that applied to full-length reads. Sequences were annotated with PyIR, a Python wrapper for IgBLAST v1.9, and V/J genes and CDR3 were assigned using IMGT germline references. Reads were filtered out if the reads had weak V/J assignments (E-value above 1e-6), no CDR3, stop codons, out-of-frame junctions, or ambiguous translated residues. A V3J clonotype was defined by an identical inferred V gene, J gene, and CDR3 amino acid sequence. Percentage overlap between repertoires was computed as shared unique clonotypes divided by the size of the smaller repertoire. Three approaches were used to assess repertoire richness: RTK rarefaction, the Chao1 estimator, and Recon v2.1 estimates of unobserved clonotypes. Generation probabilities were computed with OLGA for all TCRbeta clonotypes obtained by the gDNA method from several donors. Held by TCRdb, this immuneACCESS table contains in-frame sequences only and omits some clones. Under half of the omission traces to an unresolved V gene where checked; the cause of the rest is unknown. The V and J calls and clone size are taken from that table; D and trimming were inferred from the DNA. The sample includes about 2.4 million clones, with 93% observed a single time. 0.36% of the sample goes to the ten largest clones.

Summary of the overall study and its limitations: The small number of donors limited the genetic and exposure-history diversity represented. Even with the large sequencing depth, rarefaction of the sorted-subset datasets indicated that sequencing was incomplete. Across a few donors, 4.5% to 6.5% of naive CD4, roughly 3.8% of naive CD8, under 2.5% of memory CD4, and about 0.4% of memory CD8 clonotypes were shared. Sampling was limited to blood, and TCR repertoires in tissue likely differ from TCR repertoires in blood. Compared with non-shared clonotypes, the clonotypes found in all four sorted-subset donors had higher generation probabilities. Pairwise subsampling led to the expectation that sequencing depth would affect the degree of clonotype sharing among donors. Estimated clonotype richness was generally larger for naive than for memory subsets.

On this clone: Its recognized antigen is unknown. Base qualities are missing; no much larger clone stands one base away.

Healthy HIV-negative adults with no recently reported acute infections or vaccinations were included as donors. Only Caucasian adults living in Nashville, Tennessee, USA were represented among the donors. CD4+ T cells were enriched by magnetic negative selection; naive cells were then positively selected on CD45RA, and the negative fraction formed the memory subset. After blood collection by leukapheresis, PBMCs were isolated using Ficoll-Histopaque density gradient centrifugation and then cryopreserved in the vapor phase of liquid nitrogen. Analytical flow cytometry was used to check the purity and quantity of every magnetically sorted T cell population. Genomic DNA was isolated from each sorted fraction and quantified by UV absorbance on a Nanodrop 2000c.

Sequenced sample: naive CD4+ T cells from PBMCs. This sample's cell subset or site label indicates: CD45RA+ positively selected. The source of this sequence is a young man in good health. Some clones in this sample may be carry-over from other donors' samples. The V and J genes are TRBV4-1 and TRBJ2-2; the D region possibly corresponds to TRBD2 (5 bases align). The CDR3 has the sequence CASSQDMAGGPNTGELFF. The DNA sequence is TGCGCCAGCAGCCAAGATATGGCTGGAGGACCGAACACCGGGGAGCTGTTTTTT.